Below, one TCR beta chain is given with its context. As processed by the authors: Using reference gene primer amplification, nucleated cell counts were estimated. TCRdb keeps only in-frame clones here, not all; method: immunoSEQ multiplex PCR. D and trimming were read from the DNA, whereas the V and J calls and clone size are those reported in that table. The sample consists of some 220,000 clones, around four fifths of them appearing once. The CDR3 has 13 amino acids. Germline lookup yields CDR1 SGHRS and CDR2 YFSETQ. Deletions cut 3 bases from V and 4 bases from J, with 10 bases between. The data stem from a study of blood T cell repertoires in COVID-19. Study information: COVID-19 samples collected from the United States, Italy and Spain covered acute and convalescent phases. T cells, B-cell-depleted T cells, or PBMCs provided the cDNA or gDNA that served as material.

This receptor was obtained from a woman aged 55-70 years with active or convalescent COVID-19. The specimen was peripheral blood. The genes are TRBV5-1 and TRBJ1-1, with D tentatively TRBD1 (6 bases). CDR3 region: CASSSSGVTEAFF. The CDR3 coding sequence is TGCGCCAGCAGCTCTTCAGGGGTCACTGAAGCTTTCTTT.